Listed below are T cell receptor beta chains from one sample, sequenced in a study of blood T cell repertoires in COVID-19. This table comes from immunoSEQ multiplex PCR, and its TCRdb copy is limited to in-frame clones, with some not included. The sample includes some 260,000 clones, approximately 77% of them seen just once. The sequencing sample was made of peripheral blood. Receptors were obtained from a woman under 30 with acute or convalescent COVID-19. Each CDR3 is given with its conserved first and last residue. The D gene is left open where the match is weak. Clone size appears in some rows only: once, few, many, or a class for an expanded clone.

TRBV19	14	TRBJ1-2	NA	NA	TGTGCCAGTAGTATAGGAGGGCTTGGCTATGGCTACACCTTC	CASSIGGLGYGYTF
TRBV4-3	17	TRBJ2-7	TRBD2	NA	TGCGCCAGCAGCCAACAACGGTGGCTAGCGGGAATCTACGAGCAGTACTTC	CASSQQRWLAGIYEQYF
TRBV13	12	TRBJ1-5	NA	NA	TGTGCCAGCAGCCAAGCGGGACAGCCCCAGCATTTT	CASSQAGQPQHF
TRBV13	18	TRBJ2-7	TRBD2	NA	TGTGCCAGCAGCTTAGTTGGGACTAGCGGGGCCTCGCCCTACGAGCAGTACTTC	CASSLVGTSGASPYEQYF
TRBV7-8	18	TRBJ2-7	TRBD1	NA	TGTGCCAGCAGCTTAGCGGGTTGGGGGGACAGGGATTACCACGAGCAGTACTTC	CASSLAGWGDRDYHEQYF
TRBV18	15	TRBJ2-7	NA	NA	TGTGCCAGCTCACCATCAGGCAGGGGGGCCTACGAGCAGTACTTC	CASSPSGRGAYEQYF
TRBV7-9	13	TRBJ2-7	NA	NA	TGTGCCAGCAGCCCCGAAGACAGCTACGAGCAGTACTTC	CASSPEDSYEQYF
TRBV6-6	14	TRBJ2-7	TRBD2	NA	TGTGCCAGCAGCTCCGGGACTAGTGGGTACGAGCAGTACTTC	CASSSGTSGYEQYF
TRBV5-1	14	TRBJ1-2	NA	NA	TGCGCCAGCAGCTTGGTTGGAGTCTATAGTGGCTACACCTTC	CASSLVGVYSGYTF
TRBV27	18	TRBJ2-3	TRBD1	NA	TGTGCCAGCAGTTCACCGGGACAGCTCCGAGCGAGCACAGATACGCAGTATTTT	CASSSPGQLRASTDTQYF
TRBV13	16	TRBJ2-7	TRBD2	NA	TGTGCCAGCAGCCCTACCGGGCGGGAGCATCCCTACGAGCAGTACTTC	CASSPTGREHPYEQYF
TRBV6-6	13	TRBJ1-6	NA	NA	TGTGCCAGCTATAGGGGGGGGCTCTCACCCCTCCACTTT	CASYRGGLSPLHF
TRBV27	14	TRBJ1-1	NA	NA	TGTGCCAGCAGCCCCGGGACATATAACACTGAAGCTTTCTTT	CASSPGTYNTEAFF
TRBV30	14	TRBJ1-1	TRBD1	NA	TGTGCCTGGAGTGTGACAGGGGGGAACACTGAAGCTTTCTTT	CAWSVTGGNTEAFF
TRBV7-2	16	TRBJ2-5	TRBD1	NA	TGTGCCAGCAGCTTACGTACGGACAGGGTCACGGAGACCCAGTACTTC	CASSLRTDRVTETQYF
TRBV25-1	14	TRBJ1-2	NA	NA	TGTGCCAGCAGTGAATCTCACGGACTCTATGGCTACACCTTC	CASSESHGLYGYTF
TRBV5-1	15	TRBJ2-2	NA	NA	TGCGCCAGCAGCCCTGACTCCTCGGGCACCGGGGAGCTGTTTTTT	CASSPDSSGTGELFF
TRBV2	12	TRBJ1-1	NA	NA	TGTGCCAGCAGCACGACTGACACTGAAGCTTTCTTT	CASSTTDTEAFF
TRBV13	16	TRBJ2-7	TRBD2	NA	TGTGCCAGCAGCTTAAGAACAAAGACTAGCTGGAACGAGCAGTACTTC	CASSLRTKTSWNEQYF
TRBV19	14	TRBJ2-5	TRBD2	NA	TGTGCCAGTAGTATGGGCCGGGAGGTGGAGACCCAGTACTTC	CASSMGREVETQYF
TRBV28	14	TRBJ2-7	NA	NA	TGTGCCAGCAGCCGCCGGGACACATCCTACGAGCAGTACTTC	CASSRRDTSYEQYF
TRBV7-8	15	TRBJ2-7	NA	once	TGTGCCAGCAGCTTAGTCGGTCTTGAAGCCTACGAGCAGTACTTC	CASSLVGLEAYEQYF
TRBV5-6	13	TRBJ2-5	TRBD1	NA	TGTGCCAGCAGCTTGGGAGGGGGCGAGACCCAGTACTTC	CASSLGGGETQYF
TRBV13	16	TRBJ2-3	TRBD2	NA	TGTGCCAGCAGCTTAGATGCGGGAGCTGGCACAGATACGCAGTATTTT	CASSLDAGAGTDTQYF
TRBV5-5	14	TRBJ1-1	NA	once	TGTGCCAGCAGTCCTAAGAGTTCTTTCACTGAAGCTTTCTTT	CASSPKSSFTEAFF
TRBV24-1	18	TRBJ2-1	TRBD1	NA	TGTGCCACCAGTGATTTGCCCCTAGGACAGGGGAGGGACAATGAGCAGTTCTTC	CATSDLPLGQGRDNEQFF
TRBV28	13	TRBJ2-1	TRBD1	NA	TGTGCCAGTTGGACAGGGACGGGAAATGAGCAGTTCTTC	CASWTGTGNEQFF
TRBV14	18	TRBJ2-7	NA	NA	TGTGCCAGCAGCCCCCTTAGATTGGGGGCCTTCAGCTCCTACGAGCAGTACTTC	CASSPLRLGAFSSYEQYF
TRBV5-1	16	TRBJ2-7	TRBD2	NA	TGCGCCAGCAGCTTGGATTCGCCTAGCGGGATCAACGAGCAGTACTTC	CASSLDSPSGINEQYF
TRBV6-2/TRBV6-3	19	TRBJ1-1	NA	NA	TGTGCCAGCAGTTACTCGATGGGGCAGGGAGGGGCCCCACGGACTGAAGCTTTCTTT	CASSYSMGQGGAPRTEAFF
TRBV19	15	TRBJ2-7	TRBD1	NA	TGTGCCAGTAGTATAGAAACAGGGGGAAGCTACGAGCAGTACTTC	CASSIETGGSYEQYF